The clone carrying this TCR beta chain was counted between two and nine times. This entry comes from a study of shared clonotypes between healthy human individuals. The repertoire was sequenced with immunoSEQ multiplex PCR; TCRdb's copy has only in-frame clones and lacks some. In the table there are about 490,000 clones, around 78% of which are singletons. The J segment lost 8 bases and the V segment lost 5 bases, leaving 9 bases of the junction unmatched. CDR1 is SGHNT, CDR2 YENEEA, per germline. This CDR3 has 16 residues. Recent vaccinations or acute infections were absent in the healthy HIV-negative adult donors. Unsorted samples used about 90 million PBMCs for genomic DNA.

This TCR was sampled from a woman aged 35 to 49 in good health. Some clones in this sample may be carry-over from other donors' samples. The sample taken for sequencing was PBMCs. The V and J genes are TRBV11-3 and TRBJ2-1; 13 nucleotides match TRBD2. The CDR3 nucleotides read TGTGCCAGCAGCCCAAGGACTAGCGGGAGTGGGGATGAGCAGTTCTTC. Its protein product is CASSPRTSGSGDEQFF.